Below are 21 T cell receptor beta chains sequenced from a single sample in a study of Ad26.COV2.S vaccination and SARS-CoV-2 variants. Stated treatment: 15 to 20 received Ad26.COV2.S at low or high dose, single or two shots; 5 received placebo; per-sample allocation not given. After the first vaccine or placebo injection, samples were drawn on day 63. Using immunoSEQ multiplex PCR, the repertoire was profiled, and TCRdb retains in-frame clones only, with some absent. This table has around 320,000 clones, roughly 80% appearing once. Specimen: peripheral blood, collected in a trial of Ad26.COV2.S vaccine versus placebo. The receptors stem from a person aged 18-60 years who received the Ad26.COV2.S COVID-19 vaccine or a placebo.

The CDR3 sequence is CASSPWGSGGAGGEQFF. The CDR3 region has the DNA TGTGCCAGCAGCCCCTGGGGTAGCGGGGGGGCCGGGGGTGAGCAGTTCTTC. The V and J genes are TRBV7-2 and TRBJ2-1, with 11 bases lining up with TRBD2. In germline, CDR1 is SGHTA, CDR2 FQGNSA. This CDR3 is 17 amino acids long. The ends lost 5 bases at V and 9 bases at J; junction bases unmatched: 15.

The chain is built from TRBV5-8 and TRBJ1-6; D possibly corresponds to TRBD1 (6 bases). This CDR3 region has 15 residues. The V gene lost 9 bases and the J gene lost 0 bases, with 13 bases spanning the gap. Germline CDR1 reads SGHTS; CDR2 reads YDEGEE. CDR3 sequence (DNA): TGTGCCACTTTGCAGGGGAGCTCCTATAATTCACCCCTCCACTTT. It translates to CATLQGSSYNSPLHF.

J is TRBJ1-1 and V is TRBV19; D is ambiguous. V lost 0 bases and J lost 5, with 13 bases in between. Germline V lookup: CDR1 LNHDA, CDR2 SQIVND (reference sequence). The CDR3 length is 15 residues. This CDR3 is CASSIEGWQMTEAFF. The CDR3 DNA is TGTGCCAGTAGTATAGAAGGATGGCAGATGACTGAAGCTTTCTTT. Supplemented by reference TRBV19 and TRBJ1-1, the full variable domain reads DGGITQSPKYLFRKEGQNVTLSCEQNLNHDAMYWYRQDPGQGLRLIYYSQIVNDFQKGDIAEGYSVSREKKESFPLTVTSAQKNPTAFYLCASSIEGWQMTEAFFGQGTRLTVV.

This rearrangement joins TRBV19 to TRBJ1-1; D remains ambiguous. Germline-derived CDR1 and CDR2 are LNHDA and SQIVND (reference sequence). V shed 9 bases and J shed 0 bases, with 14 bases lying between them. The CDR3 length is 14 residues. The CDR3: CASWSTLMNTEAFF. The CDR3 coding sequence is TGTGCCAGCTGGTCCACCCTCATGAACACTGAAGCTTTCTTT.

The J gene is TRBJ2-7, the V gene TRBV18; D may be TRBD1 (6 bases). This CDR3 is built from 13 residues. CDR1 KGHSH and CDR2 LQKENI come from the germline V gene. Trimming pared 3 bases from V and 6 bases from J, leaving 12 bases between. The CDR3 is CASSPPTGLEQYF. The DNA for the CDR3 is TGTGCCAGCTCACCGCCTACAGGGCTCGAGCAGTACTTC.

This chain uses TRBV2 with TRBJ1-1, with D possibly TRBD1 on 5 matching bases. The CDR3 spans 12 residues. Germline V gene data show CDR1 as SNHLY and CDR2 as FYNNEI. Trimming removed 7 bases at V and 5 bases at J, with 11 bases between. This chain's CDR3 is CASKPGPTEAFF. CDR3 in DNA: TGTGCCAGCAAGCCGGGGCCGACTGAAGCTTTCTTT.

V gene TRBV28 combines with J gene TRBJ2-1; 9 bases fit TRBD2. This CDR3 is built from 15 residues. With V trimmed by 10 bases and J by 6 bases, 13 bases remained unmatched. Per the germline V gene, CDR1 is MDHEN and CDR2 is SYDVKM. The CDR3 spells CATSGGGATINEQFF. In DNA form, the CDR3 reads TGTGCCACTTCGGGCGGGGGGGCCACCATCAATGAGCAGTTCTTC.

The V and J genes are TRBV2 and TRBJ2-7; 7 bases map to TRBD2. Trimming cost V 5 bases and J 0 bases; bases outside gene matches: 7. The CDR3 is made up of 15 amino acids. Germline CDR1 is SNHLY and CDR2 is FYNNEI. As DNA, the CDR3 is TGTGCCAGCAGTCTGCTAGGACTAGTCTCCTACGAGCAGTACTTC. Its protein product is CASSLLGLVSYEQYF. The entire variable domain, with the rest obtained from reference TRBV2 and TRBJ2-7, is as follows: EPEVTQTPSHQVTQMGQEVILRCVPISNHLYFYWYRQILGQKVEFLVSFYNNEISEKSEIFDDQFSVERPDGSNFTLKIRSTKLEDSAMYFCASSLLGLVSYEQYFGPGTRLTVT.

With regard to this clone: The junction departs from germline at one end; a sequencing error may be responsible. The rearrangement uses TRBV3-1 (or the pseudogene TRBV3-2) and TRBJ2-7; D is uncertain. The CDR3 has 11 amino acids. Per the germline V gene, CDR1 is LGHDT and CDR2 is YNNKEL (reference sequence). The CDR3 sequence: CASSQGLRINF. In DNA, the CDR3 is TGTGCCAGCAGCCAAGGACTCCGGATCAACTTC.

This clone came up a few times. CDR3 sequence: CASSRSATNEKLFF. The CDR3 nucleotides read TGTGCCAGCAGCCGCAGTGCAACTAATGAAAAACTGTTTTTT. This chain joins TRBV7-2 and TRBJ1-4; no clear D gene. V lost 5 bases, J lost 0 bases, and 7 bases lay in between. The CDR3 has 14 amino acids. The germline V gene encodes CDR1 SGHTA and CDR2 FQGNSA. Filled out from reference TRBV7-2 and TRBJ1-4, the complete variable domain reads GAGVSQSPSNKVTEKGKDVELRCDPISGHTALYWYRQSLGQGLEFLIYFQGNSAPDKSGLPSDRFSAERTGGSVSTLTIQRTQQEDSAVYLCASSRSATNEKLFFGSGTQLSVL.

The chain recombines TRBV10-3 with TRBJ2-3, with D perhaps TRBD2 (5 bases). V was cut by 0 bases and J by 4 bases, with 11 bases left in between. The CDR3 loop spans 15 amino acids. Germline CDR1 is ENHRY and CDR2 is SYGVKD. CDR3 in DNA: TGTGCCATCAGTGAGTCGAGTGCGGGTCCAGATACGCAGTATTTT. Translation gives CAISESSAGPDTQYF.

The V and J genes are TRBV28 and TRBJ1-4; D unclear. Germline CDR1 is MDHEN and CDR2 is SYDVKM. CDR3 length equals 15 residues. V lost 6 bases and J lost 6, with 17 bases in between. The DNA of the CDR3 is TGTGCCAGCAGCTCCTATATCCCGGGGTATGAAAAACTGTTTTTT. Encoded protein: CASSSYIPGYEKLFF.

This clone was detected once. This chain connects TRBV12-3 or TRBV12-4 to TRBJ2-1; maybe TRBD2 (7 bases). The CDR3 sequence is 13 residues long. Trimming stripped 2 bases from V and 13 bases from J, with 15 bases between. The CDR3 DNA follows: TGTGCCAGCAGTTTATTGAGGGGGGGCGACCAGTTCTTC. It codes for CASSLLRGGDQFF.

This clone was picked up many times. The chain links TRBV27 to TRBJ1-2; TRBD1 matches at 8 bases. Losses at the gene ends were 5 bases for V and 4 bases for J; bases not matched to a gene: 0. From germline, CDR1 is MNHEY and CDR2 SMNVEV (reference sequence). This CDR3 has 12 residues. The CDR3 DNA is TGTGCCAGCAGTACAGGGGGCTATGGCTACACCTTC. Translating gives CASSTGGYGYTF.

The chain combines TRBV7-8 with TRBJ1-6; no definite D call. This CDR3 is 12 amino acids long. V dropped 3 bases and J dropped 6 bases, with 3 bases sitting between them. The germline CDR1 and CDR2 sequences are SGHVS and FQNEAQ. CDR3 nucleotides: TGTGCCAGCAGCTTCGGTAATTCACCCCTCCACTTT. Residues: CASSFGNSPLHF.

V gene TRBV21-1 combines with J gene TRBJ2-2; TRBD1 is taken as the D call from the table, unchecked against the DNA. TRBV21-1 is an annotated pseudogene. This CDR3 has 17 residues. The CDR3 sequence is CASTPPGDRGLVWELFF. The CDR3 nucleotides are TGTGCCAGCACCCCCCCCGGGGACAGGGGGCTTGTTTGGGAGCTGTTTTTT.

J is TRBJ2-2 and V is TRBV2; D gene unclear. The CDR3 sequence is 15 residues long. V dropped 5 bases and J dropped 0 bases, with 10 bases sitting between them. In germline, CDR1 is SNHLY, CDR2 FYNNEI. The CDR3 reads CASSLLTANTGELFF. The CDR3 DNA sequence: TGTGCCAGCAGTTTATTAACCGCGAACACCGGGGAGCTGTTTTTT.

The CDR3 DNA sequence: TGTGCCAGCGGGACAGGGCCCTACAATGAGCAGTTCTTC. It specifies CASGTGPYNEQFF. The chain recombines TRBV2 with TRBJ2-1; TRBD1 matches 9 bases. Germline CDR1 SNHLY, CDR2 FYNNEI. V lost 8 bases to trimming and J lost 2 bases; unmatched junction nucleotides: 1. The length of the CDR3 is 13 residues.

This CDR3 reads CATSRPGTSGGRNTDTQYF. The DNA of the CDR3 is TGTGCCACCAGCAGACCCGGGACTAGCGGGGGGCGAAACACAGATACGCAGTATTTT. The chain has TRBV15 and TRBJ2-3; TRBD2 agrees at 15 bases. Looked up from germline, CDR1 is LNHNV and CDR2 is YYDKDF (reference sequence). Trimming took 2 bases from V and 2 from J; bases not matched to a gene: 8. The CDR3 spans 19 residues.

The chain is built from TRBV27 and TRBJ1-2; D possibly corresponds to TRBD1 (6 bases). The CDR3 consists of 14 residues. Germline values: CDR1 MNHEY, CDR2 SMNVEV (reference sequence). Deletions cut 10 bases from V and 7 bases from J, with 22 bases between. CDR3 in DNA: TGTGCCACCACCTTGGTGGCAGGGGATCGTGGCTACACCTTC. As protein: CATTLVAGDRGYTF.

The rearrangement joins TRBV9 to TRBJ1-2, with D uncertain. CDR1 and CDR2 from the germline V gene are SGDLS and YYNGEE. The CDR3 loop spans 14 amino acids. With 1 base removed from V and 4 bases from J, the gap between germline ends came to 11 bases. DNA of the CDR3: TGTGCCAGCAGCGTAAATCCCGGTGGCTATGGCTACACCTTC. Translating gives CASSVNPGGYGYTF.